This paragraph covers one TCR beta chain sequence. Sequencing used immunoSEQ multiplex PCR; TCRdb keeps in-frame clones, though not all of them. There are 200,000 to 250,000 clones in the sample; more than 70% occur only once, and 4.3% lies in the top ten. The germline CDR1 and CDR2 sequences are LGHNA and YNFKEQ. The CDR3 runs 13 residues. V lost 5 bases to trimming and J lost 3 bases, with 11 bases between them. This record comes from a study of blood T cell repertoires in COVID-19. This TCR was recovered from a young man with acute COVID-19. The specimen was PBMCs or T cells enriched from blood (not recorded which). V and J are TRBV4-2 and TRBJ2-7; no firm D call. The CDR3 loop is CASSSNHGYEQYF. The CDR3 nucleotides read TGTGCCAGCAGCTCAAACCACGGCTACGAGCAGTACTTC.